This T cell receptor beta chain was observed in a study of CD8+ T cells in alopecia areata (dated by TCRdb to the late 2010s). About the study as a whole: Treated patients were enrolled in an open-label pilot trial of oral tofacitinib at 5 to 10 mg twice daily for moderate-to-severe alopecia areata. Tofacitinib was given for 6 to 18 months, followed by 6 months of follow-up off drug to assess delayed response and recurrence. Disease severity in treated patients was measured with the SALT score, which quantifies the percentage of affected scalp surface area. High-throughput TCRbeta sequencing was used to examine T cell clonal expansion in alopecia areata in both the C3H/HeJ mouse model and human patients. Scalp tissue and sorted CD4+ and CD8+ peripheral blood T cells from patchy and totalis/universalis alopecia areata patients and from healthy controls were covered by human TCRbeta sequencing. Tofacitinib-treated patients had biopsies at baseline and at 4 and 24 weeks of treatment, with a later scalp biopsy in several patients. Scalp clonality was compared across normal scalp (n=4), patchy alopecia areata scalp (n=8), and alopecia totalis/universalis scalp (n=8). RNA came from the PAXgene miRNA kit for fixed scalp, the miRNeasy kit for PBMCs, and the RNeasy kit for mouse skin. Amplification of TCRbeta CDR3 regions was done by immunoSEQ multiplex PCR using 35 Vbeta forward primers and 13 Jbeta reverse primers.

The germline V gene gives CDR1 as SQVTM and CDR2 as ANQGSEA. The junction shows trimming of 6 bases on V and 6 bases on J, plus 25 bases between the germline ends. The CDR3 goes from the cysteine to the phenylalanine over 16 residues. Only the CDR3 portion is preserved as DNA: 48 bases, with reading frame beginning at the first base. Overall study results and their limits: Many expanded lesional clones persisted in scalp and blood during tofacitinib treatment, which may partly explain relapse after stopping treatment. Scalp clonality and the number of expanded CD8+ clones among the top 100 scalp clones were significantly decreased by tofacitinib. TCR sequences shared between patients were less clear than in mice, possibly partly because of HLA diversity in the patient population. Higher clonality and more expanded CD8+ clones were observed in lesional scalp than in normal scalp, particularly in alopecia totalis/universalis, a finding suggestive of antigenic drive. The treated cohort was small, with a single nonresponder, so links between baseline CD8+ expansion and response need larger studies. Resident alphabeta T cells in normal human skin are also sequenced, complicating scalp TCR repertoire analysis, unlike mouse skin dominated by gammadelta T cells.

The library came from the immunoSEQ multiplex PCR assay. To provide template for TCR sequencing, every sample had RNA extracted and reverse transcribed into cDNA. First-strand cDNA was synthesized using SuperScript III with a 2:1 mix of oligo-dT and random hexamers. A synthetic immune receptor repertoire was used to assess amplification bias, and residual bias was removed computationally. As for the authors' bioinformatics: Raw reads were preprocessed to remove errors, and CDR3 was defined according to IMGT conventions as the region from the conserved cysteine to phenylalanine. Clonality was calculated as 1 minus Shannon entropy normalized by log2 of the number of productive unique TCRs. Scalp TCRbeta sequences were cross-referenced with sorted blood CD4 and CD8 repertoires so that the CD4 or CD8 identity of scalp clones could be inferred. In its TCRdb copy, this immuneACCESS table keeps in-frame sequences only and misses some clones. Where compared with another copy, unresolved V genes explain less than half of these, and the others have no known cause. D and trimming were read from the DNA, whereas the V and J calls and clone size are those reported in that table. The sample table lists some 200,000 clones, 58% of them with a count of one. The ten largest account for about 12% of the sample.

The sample's time point label, in plain terms: 24 weeks on oral tofacitinib. Read against the paper, the sample's treatment or condition label means: oral pan-JAK inhibitor, 5-10 mg twice daily. Lesional scalp punch biopsies and peripheral blood were obtained from alopecia areata patients. PBMCs were isolated by density centrifugation and stained for CD3, CD4 and CD8, after which CD4+ and CD8+ T cells were sorted on a FACSAria. Remarks on this clone: Its antigen remains undetermined. It has no much larger one-base neighbor in the sample; base qualities were not kept.

The rearrangement combines TRBV29-1 with TRBJ2-3; D gene: possibly TRBD1, on 6 matching bases. The material was CD8+ T cells sorted from blood, obtained at week 24, from a patient treated with tofacitinib. This clonotype was sampled from a human donor with alopecia areata. This receptor has the CDR3 CSVPSRDAGARDTQYF. The DNA reads as follows: TGCAGCGTCCCGAGCCGGGACGCAGGGGCGAGGGATACGCAGTATTTT.